The TCR beta chain under discussion was sequenced for a study of tumour-infiltrating T cells in Burkitt lymphoma. Background on the study: Productive clonality predicted overall and progression-free survival.

In its sample, this clone was seen a few times. The germline CDR1 and CDR2 sequences are SQVTM and ANQGSEA. Losses at the gene ends were 5 bases for V and 6 bases for J; bases not matched to a gene: 10. This CDR3 has 15 amino acids. Profiled with immunoSEQ multiplex PCR; TCRdb holds only in-frame clones, not every one. The profile shows 13,000 to 15,000 clones, 85% of them singletons. The chain has TRBV29-1 and TRBJ1-2; TRBD1 aligns across 12 bases. Sequences were obtained from tumor tissue. This sequence was found in a human donor with diffuse large B-cell lymphoma. The CDR3 is CSVPGTGGGWNGYTF. CDR3 nucleotides: TGCAGCGTTCCCGGGACAGGGGGCGGGTGGAATGGCTACACCTTC.